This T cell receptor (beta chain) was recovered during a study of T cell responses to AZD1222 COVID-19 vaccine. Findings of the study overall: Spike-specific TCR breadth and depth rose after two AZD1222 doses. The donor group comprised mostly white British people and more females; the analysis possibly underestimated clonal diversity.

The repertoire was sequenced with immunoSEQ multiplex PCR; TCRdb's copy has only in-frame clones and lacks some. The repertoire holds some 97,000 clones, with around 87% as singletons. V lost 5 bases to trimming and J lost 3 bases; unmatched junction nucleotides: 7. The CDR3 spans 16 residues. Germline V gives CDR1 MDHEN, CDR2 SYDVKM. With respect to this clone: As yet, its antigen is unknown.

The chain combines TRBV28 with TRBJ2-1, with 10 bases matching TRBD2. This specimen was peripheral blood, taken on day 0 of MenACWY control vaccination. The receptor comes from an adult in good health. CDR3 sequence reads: CASSLWTSGGYNEQFF. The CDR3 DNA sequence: TGTGCCAGCAGTCTCTGGACTAGCGGAGGCTACAATGAGCAGTTCTTC.